Listed here are 22 T cell receptor beta chains from one sample, sequenced in a study of cytomegalovirus exposure and HLA in healthy donors (dated by TCRdb to the late 2010s). Libraries came from the immunoSEQ multiplex PCR assay. For the multiplex PCR, a mixture combining 60 forward primers for TCR Vbeta segments and 13 reverse primers for TCR Jbeta segments was used. The source is immuneACCESS, and TCRdb retained only in-frame sequences with V and J called. Part of the clones is not carried over; for the studies checked, unresolved V genes explain less than half of this, and the remainder is unexplained. This sample gives 60,000 to 95,000 clones in total; about 81% of them show up just once. Of the sample, 8% to 9% is held by the ten largest clones. Specimen: PBMCs. The receptors stem from a woman aged 35 to 49 in good health and CMV-seropositive.

The rearrangement uses TRBV7-8 and TRBJ1-5; the match to TRBD1 covers 10 bases. Germline loops: CDR1 SGHVS, CDR2 FQNEAQ. CDR3 size: 15 residues. J gave up 6 bases and V 6 bases, and 8 bases lay outside the gene matches. The DNA of the CDR3 is TGTGCCAGCAGTTCGACAGGGGGCGACGTTCAGCCCCAGCATTTT. Encoded protein: CASSSTGGDVQPQHF.

By proportion, this clone is medium-sized. CDR3 loop: CASSLALGKSSYEQYF. In nucleotides, the CDR3 is TGCGCCAGCAGCTTGGCCTTGGGCAAAAGCTCCTACGAGCAGTACTTC. This rearrangement joins TRBV5-1 to TRBJ2-7; D is unclear. The V gene lost 0 bases and the J gene lost 0 bases, with 13 bases spanning the gap. The CDR3 is 16 amino acids. Germline V gene lookup returns CDR1 SGHRS and CDR2 YFSETQ.

This clone was found once. The chain recombines TRBV2 with TRBJ1-4; D gene unclear. The V end lost 6 bases, the J end lost 0 bases, and 8 bases lay between the germline ends. Germline assignment: CDR1 SNHLY and CDR2 FYNNEI. CDR3 length: 14 amino acids. The CDR3 here is CASRKSSTNEKLFF. CDR3 DNA: TGTGCCAGCAGAAAGAGCTCAACTAATGAAAAACTGTTTTTT. Full variable domain (missing parts from reference TRBV2 and TRBJ1-4): EPEVTQTPSHQVTQMGQEVILRCVPISNHLYFYWYRQILGQKVEFLVSFYNNEISEKSEIFDDQFSVERPDGSNFTLKIRSTKLEDSAMYFCASRKSSTNEKLFFGSGTQLSVL.

V and J are TRBV6-5 and TRBJ1-2; D ambiguous. The CDR3 is 12 amino acids. CDR1 is MNHEY and CDR2 is SVGAGI in the germline V gene. V lost 6 bases to trimming and J lost 2 bases, with 7 bases between them. The CDR3 sequence: CASRAGNYGYTF. Written as DNA, the CDR3 is TGTGCCAGCAGGGCGGGGAACTATGGCTACACCTTC.

CDR3 sequence reads: CASSREGGGYTF. CDR3 bases: TGTGCCAGCAGCCGTGAGGGGGGGGGCTACACCTTC. V gene TRBV11-2 combines with J gene TRBJ1-2, with a weak D call TRBD1 (6 bases). V was shortened by 5 bases and J by 8 bases, with 12 bases between the two germline ends. Germline-derived CDR1 and CDR2 are SGHAT and FQNNGV. The CDR3 sequence is 12 residues long.

The chain joins TRBV28 to TRBJ1-2, with D unclear. The CDR3 has 13 amino acids. Germline V gives CDR1 MDHEN, CDR2 SYDVKM. Trimming shortened V by 4 bases and J by 4 bases, and 10 bases separated the two germline ends. The CDR3 bases are TGTGCCAGCAGTTCAGAGGGCGGCTATGGCTACACCTTC. Its protein product is CASSSEGGYGYTF.

This chain links TRBV6-1 with TRBJ2-5; 7 bases are shared with TRBD1. J lost 1 base, V lost 6 bases, and 8 bases had no gene match. Germline CDR1 is MNHNS and CDR2 is SASEGT. This CDR3 is built from 15 residues. CDR3 sequence reads: CASSYRGVGQETQYF. CDR3 coding DNA: TGTGCCAGCAGCTACAGGGGTGTGGGCCAAGAGACCCAGTACTTC.

In this sample, this clone turned up a few times. This chain links TRBV6-1 with TRBJ1-5, with 7 bases matching TRBD1. Germline assignment: CDR1 MNHNS and CDR2 SASEGT. Losses at the gene ends were 7 bases for V and 4 bases for J; bases not matched to a gene: 4. The CDR3 runs to 13 residues. DNA for the CDR3: TGTGCCAGCACTGGACAGGTTAATCAGCCCCAGCATTTT. Translating gives CASTGQVNQPQHF.

The chain joins TRBV14 to TRBJ1-1; D gene ambiguous. The CDR3 is 13 residues long. Germline CDR1 is SGHDN and CDR2 is FVKESK. V shed 0 bases and J shed 1 base, with 3 bases lying between them. The CDR3 bases are TGTGCCAGCAGCCAAGACTCGAACACTGAAGCTTTCTTT. This gives the protein CASSQDSNTEAFF.

The rearrangement uses TRBV5-1 and TRBJ2-4, with a possible D match to TRBD2 (6 bases). The CDR3 totals 14 residues. CDR1 is SGHRS and CDR2 is YFSETQ in the germline V gene. V was pared by 5 bases and J by 8 bases, with 17 bases between. CDR3 sequence: CASRVGDSEDIQYF. As DNA, the CDR3 is TGCGCCAGCAGGGTCGGGGACTCCGAGGACATTCAGTACTTC.

This clone was counted a single time. The rearrangement joins TRBV19 to TRBJ2-7; 9 nucleotides match TRBD1. V lost 4 bases to trimming and J lost 0 bases; unmatched junction nucleotides: 4. The germline CDR1 and CDR2 sequences are LNHDA and SQIVND (reference sequence). The CDR3 has 15 residues. The CDR3 DNA reads as TGTGCCAGTAGTACCGGGACAGGGAGCTCCTACGAGCAGTACTTC. Its translation: CASSTGTGSSYEQYF.

The DNA for the CDR3 is TGTGCCTGGAGTGTAAATCCAGCGAACACCGGGGAGCTGTTTTTT. It encodes CAWSVNPANTGELFF. V gene TRBV30 combines with J gene TRBJ2-2; D call uncertain. The CDR3 extends over 15 amino acids. The germline V gene has CDR1 GTSNPN and CDR2 SVGIG (reference sequence). V was clipped by 0 bases and J by 0 bases, with 8 bases between them. Supplemented by reference TRBV30 and TRBJ2-2, the full variable domain reads SQTIHQWPATLVQPVGSPLSLECTVEGTSNPNLYWYRQAAGRGLQLLFYSVGIGQISSEVPQNLSASRPQDRQFILSSKKLLLSDSGFYLCAWSVNPANTGELFFGEGSRLTVL.

This sequence joins TRBV6-1 and TRBJ1-2; 9 positions match TRBD1. The V segment lost 4 bases and the J segment 5 bases; nucleotides outside the gene matches: 5. Germline CDR1 reads MNHNS; CDR2 reads SASEGT. The CDR3 length is 14 residues. CDR3 sequence (DNA): TGTGCCAGCAGTGCTTCCGGGACAGGGTATGGCTACACCTTC. It yields the protein CASSASGTGYGYTF.

This chain joins TRBV5-8 and TRBJ2-2, with 7 bases fitting TRBD1. The CDR3 is made up of 16 amino acids. CDR1 and CDR2 from the germline V gene are SGHTS and YDEGEE. V was clipped by 1 base and J by 1 base; unmatched bases: 4. The chain's CDR3 is CASSLYRTGNTGELFF. CDR3 coding DNA: TGTGCCAGCAGCTTGTACAGGACAGGGAACACCGGGGAGCTGTTTTTT.

On this clone: Distinct nucleotide sequences in the sample also encode this CDR3. This chain uses TRBV5-1 with TRBJ2-1, with 10 bases matching TRBD2. V trimming: 2 bases; J trimming: 7 bases; junction bases outside the gene matches: 9. The CDR3 is 16 amino acids. In germline, CDR1 is SGHRS, CDR2 YFSETQ. Here the CDR3 DNA reads TGCGCCAGCAGCTTAGTAGCGGGGGGATCTGGGAATGAGCAGTTCTTC. This encodes CASSLVAGGSGNEQFF.

The CDR3 region is CASSSPGTGTDQPQHF. The CDR3 DNA reads as TGTGCCAGCAGCTCCCCCGGGACAGGGACAGATCAGCCCCAGCATTTT. The chain couples TRBV5-8 to TRBJ1-5; the match to TRBD1 covers 9 bases. The CDR3 contains 16 residues. CDR1 and CDR2 from the germline V gene are SGHTS and YDEGEE. V trimming: 3 bases; J trimming: 5 bases; junction bases outside the gene matches: 9.

The chain joins TRBV5-1 to TRBJ1-6; D is uncertain. Germline V gene data show CDR1 as SGHRS and CDR2 as YFSETQ. This CDR3 contains 15 residues. V was shortened by 5 bases and J by 10 bases, with 19 bases between the two germline ends. The CDR3 sequence: CASSSLAGQSSPLHF. DNA for the CDR3: TGCGCCAGCAGTTCGCTGGCGGGCCAGTCCTCACCCCTCCACTTT.

The chain carries TRBV7-9 and TRBJ2-7; no firm D call. From germline, CDR1 is SEHNR and CDR2 FQNEAQ (reference sequence). This CDR3 spans 14 amino acids. V was clipped by 5 bases and J by 0 bases, with 11 bases between them. In nucleotides, the CDR3 is TGTGCCAGCAGCCCCTCCCTTGTCTCCTACGAGCAGTACTTC. It is translated as CASSPSLVSYEQYF. Variable domain in full (rest from reference TRBV7-9 and TRBJ2-7): DTGVSQNPRHKITKRGQNVTFRCDPISEHNRLYWYRQTLGQGPEFLTYFQNEAQLEKSRLLSDRFSAERPKGSFSTLEIQRTEQGDSAMYLCASSPSLVSYEQYFGPGTRLTVT.

The J gene is TRBJ1-2, the V gene TRBV6-1; D unclear. V was cut by 4 bases and J by 5 bases, with 14 bases left in between. Germline CDR1 and CDR2: MNHNS and SASEGT. This CDR3 comprises 14 residues. In DNA form, the CDR3 reads TGTGCCAGCAGTGTTGGCCCCACGGGATATGGCTACACCTTC. As protein: CASSVGPTGYGYTF.

This clone was seen more than once but under ten times. The J gene is TRBJ2-2, the V gene TRBV5-4, with 9 bases matching TRBD2. With 4 bases clipped from V and 2 bases from J, the junction kept 3 bases outside the gene matches. The CDR3 covers 15 residues. CDR1 and CDR2 (germline): SGHNT, YYREEE (reference sequence). In DNA, the CDR3 is TGTGCCAGCAGCCGCGGGGGGGCCAACACCGGGGAGCTGTTTTTT. Protein product: CASSRGGANTGELFF.

V and J are TRBV11-2 and TRBJ1-2, with D possibly TRBD1 on 5 matching bases. The germline CDR1 and CDR2 sequences are SGHAT and FQNNGV. The CDR3 extends over 16 amino acids. Trimming stripped 0 bases from V and 0 bases from J, with 11 bases between. CDR3 sequence (DNA): TGTGCCAGCAGCTTAGAGGGGGGATGGACTAACTATGGCTACACCTTC. Its protein product is CASSLEGGWTNYGYTF.

The chain recombines TRBV5-1 with TRBJ1-5; D uncertain. V dropped 4 bases and J dropped 0 bases, with 8 bases sitting between them. CDR3 size: 14 residues. The germline CDR1 and CDR2 sequences are SGHRS and YFSETQ. This chain's CDR3 is CASSPDFSNQPQHF. CDR3 coding DNA: TGCGCCAGCAGCCCCGACTTTAGCAATCAGCCCCAGCATTTT.